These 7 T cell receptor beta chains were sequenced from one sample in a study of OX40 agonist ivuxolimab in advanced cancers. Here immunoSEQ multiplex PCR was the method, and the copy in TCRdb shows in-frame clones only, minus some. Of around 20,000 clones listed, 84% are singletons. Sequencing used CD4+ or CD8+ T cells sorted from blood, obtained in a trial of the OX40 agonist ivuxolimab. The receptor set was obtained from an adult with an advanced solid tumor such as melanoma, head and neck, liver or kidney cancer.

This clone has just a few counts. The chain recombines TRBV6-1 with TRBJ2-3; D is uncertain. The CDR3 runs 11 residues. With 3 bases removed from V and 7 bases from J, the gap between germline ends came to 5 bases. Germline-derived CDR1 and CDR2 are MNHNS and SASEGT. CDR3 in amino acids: CASSDQHTQYF. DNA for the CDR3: TGTGCCAGCAGTGACCAGCATACGCAGTATTTT.

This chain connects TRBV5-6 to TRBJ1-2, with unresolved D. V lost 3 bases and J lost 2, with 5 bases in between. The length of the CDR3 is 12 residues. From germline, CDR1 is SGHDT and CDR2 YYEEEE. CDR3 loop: CASSSGNYGYTF. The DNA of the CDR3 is TGTGCCAGCAGCTCCGGGAACTATGGCTACACCTTC.

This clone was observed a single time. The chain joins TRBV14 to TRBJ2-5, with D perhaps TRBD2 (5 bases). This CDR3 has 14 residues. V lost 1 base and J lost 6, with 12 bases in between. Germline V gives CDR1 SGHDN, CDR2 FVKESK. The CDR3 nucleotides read TGTGCCAGCAGCCAAGGCGGGCTTCCCCAGACCCAGTACTTC. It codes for CASSQGGLPQTQYF.

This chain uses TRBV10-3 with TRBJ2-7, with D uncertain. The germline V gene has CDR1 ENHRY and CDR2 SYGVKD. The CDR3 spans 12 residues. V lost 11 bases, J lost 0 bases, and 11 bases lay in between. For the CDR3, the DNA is TGTGCCGCCGGAGAGAGCTCCTACGAGCAGTACTTC. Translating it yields CAAGESSYEQYF.

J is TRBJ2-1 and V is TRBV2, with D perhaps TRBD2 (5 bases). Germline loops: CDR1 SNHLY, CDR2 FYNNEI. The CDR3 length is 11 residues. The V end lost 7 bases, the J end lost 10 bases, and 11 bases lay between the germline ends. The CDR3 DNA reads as TGTGCCAGCACCCGGACTGGGGAGCAGTTCTTC. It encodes CASTRTGEQFF.

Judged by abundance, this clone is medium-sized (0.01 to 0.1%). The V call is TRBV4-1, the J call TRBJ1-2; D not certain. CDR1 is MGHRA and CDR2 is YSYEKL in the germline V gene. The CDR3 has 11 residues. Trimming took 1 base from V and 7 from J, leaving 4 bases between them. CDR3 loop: CASSQGAGYTF. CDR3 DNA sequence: TGCGCCAGCAGCCAAGGTGCTGGCTACACCTTC.

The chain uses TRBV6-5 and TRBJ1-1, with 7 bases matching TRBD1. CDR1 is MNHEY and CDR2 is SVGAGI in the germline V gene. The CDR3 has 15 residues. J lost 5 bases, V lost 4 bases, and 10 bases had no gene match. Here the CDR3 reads CASSLGGTRVTEAFF. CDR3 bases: TGTGCCAGCAGTTTAGGGGGCACCCGGGTAACTGAAGCTTTCTTT.